The 18 T cell receptor beta chains given below trace back to one sample, sequenced in a study of T cells in Graves' hyperthyroidism and ophthalmopathy. TCR beta CDR3 regions were amplified from RNA transcripts. First-round RT-PCR of the TCR CDR3 relied on the HTBI primer set. MiXCR, applied by TCRdb to the multiplex PCR reads, yields one record per CDR3 protein. Here the sample spans fewer than 350,000 distinct CDR3 sequences, approximately 16% being singletons. The sample was blood. These receptors all come from a woman between 45 and 65 years old with Graves' hyperthyroidism that later progressed to Graves' ophthalmopathy.

Ten or more counts support this clonotype. V usage is TRBV30 and J usage is TRBJ2-3, with D possibly matching TRBD1 (5 bases). The V end lost 4 bases, the J end lost 5 bases, and 10 bases lay between the germline ends. CDR3 length equals 12 residues. Germline V gene sequence: CDR1 GTSNPN, CDR2 SVGIG (reference sequence). This chain's CDR3 is CAWTQGRDTQYF. The CDR3 coding sequence is TGTGCCTGGACCCAGGGTAGAGATACGCAGTATTTT.

In this sample, this clonotype turned up many times. The J gene is TRBJ1-1, the V gene TRBV6-1; the D gene is possibly TRBD1 (5 bases). Germline lookup yields CDR1 MNHNS and CDR2 SASEGT. The CDR3 runs 13 residues. The V gene lost 7 bases and the J gene lost 2 bases, with 11 bases spanning the gap. CDR3 in amino acids: CASTPGPNTEAFF. DNA of the CDR3: TGTGCCAGCACCCCGGGGCCCAACACTGAAGCTTTCTTT.

As regards this clonotype: One base away lies a much larger clone, so this may be a sequencing read error. This chain connects TRBV28 to TRBJ2-5; D gene uncertain. V was clipped by 2 bases and J by 7 bases, with 17 bases between them. Germline values: CDR1 MDHEN, CDR2 SYDVKM. The CDR3 is 15 residues long. The CDR3 loop reads CASSLSGLDEGTQYF. DNA of the CDR3: TGTGCCAGCAGTTTAAGTGGCCTAGATGAAGGGACCCAGTACTTC.

This chain links TRBV4-2 with TRBJ2-7; a possible D gene is TRBD2 (5 bases). V gave up 0 bases and J gave up 5 bases, with 20 bases separating them. This CDR3 comprises 17 residues. The germline V gene encodes CDR1 LGHNA and CDR2 YNFKEQ. The CDR3 is CASSQDLSLASRDEQYF. The CDR3 DNA reads as TGTGCCAGCAGCCAAGATCTTTCCCTGGCTAGCCGGGACGAGCAGTACTTC.

Many counts were recorded for this clonotype. The V call is TRBV30, the J call TRBJ1-1; 7 positions match TRBD1. Looked up from germline, CDR1 is GTSNPN and CDR2 is SVGIG (reference sequence). Trimming removed 5 bases from V and 2 bases from J; junction bases left unmatched: 5. The CDR3 covers 13 residues. The CDR3 sequence: CAWARQGNTEAFF. CDR3 DNA sequence: TGTGCCTGGGCGCGACAGGGCAACACTGAAGCTTTCTTT.

This clonotype was picked up a small number of times. This sequence joins TRBV4-2 and TRBJ2-1, with D hard to call. CDR3 length equals 15 residues. V lost 0 bases to trimming and J lost 9 bases, with 15 bases between them. Germline V gene lookup returns CDR1 LGHNA and CDR2 YNFKEQ. CDR3 protein: CASSQDLWHLGEQFF. The CDR3 nucleotides read TGTGCCAGCAGCCAAGACCTATGGCATCTGGGTGAGCAGTTCTTC.

In this sample, this clonotype turned up many times. V and J are TRBV7-6 and TRBJ2-1; D is possibly TRBD2 (6 bases). The length of the CDR3 is 15 residues. V was shortened by 5 bases and J by 0 bases, with 11 bases between the two germline ends. From germline, CDR1 is SGHVS and CDR2 FNYEAQ. The CDR3 loop is CASSQGLSSYNEQFF. CDR3 DNA: TGTGCCAGCAGCCAGGGACTCTCCTCCTACAATGAGCAGTTCTTC.

With respect to this clonotype: Being one base from a much bigger clone, this may be a read error. The gene calls are TRBV24-1 and TRBJ2-3; D tentatively fits TRBD1 or TRBD2 (6 bases each). V was trimmed by 10 bases and J by 1 base, leaving 20 bases between them. There are 16 residues in the CDR3. CDR1 is KGHDR and CDR2 is SFDVKD in the germline V gene. The CDR3: CATAIGGGLGTDTQYF. The DNA of the CDR3 is TGTGCCACTGCGATAGGAGGGGGACTCGGCACAGATACGCAGTATTTT.

This clonotype was counted at least ten times. This CDR3 is CAISESGGGLANTGELFF. CDR3 bases: TGTGCCATCAGTGAGTCGGGTGGAGGACTAGCGAACACCGGGGAGCTGTTTTTT. The rearrangement uses TRBV10-3 and TRBJ2-2; 7 positions agree with TRBD2. The ends lost 0 bases at V and 0 bases at J; junction bases unmatched: 7. CDR1 and CDR2 (germline): ENHRY, SYGVKD. The CDR3 is made up of 18 amino acids.

This clonotype was recorded at least ten times. The chain employs TRBV2 and TRBJ2-7, with 11 positions matching TRBD1. CDR3 length: 14 amino acids. Germline V gene sequence: CDR1 SNHLY, CDR2 FYNNEI. Germline trimming cut 5 bases from V and 7 bases from J; bases unmatched to any gene: 7. The CDR3 reads CASSSGQGAREQYF. CDR3 sequence (DNA): TGTGCCAGCAGTAGTGGACAGGGGGCTCGGGAGCAGTACTTC.

This clonotype was detected a few times. This may stem from a read error, because a much larger clone lies one nucleotide away. The rearrangement links TRBV12-3 or TRBV12-4 to TRBJ2-2; TRBD2 matches at 13 bases. The CDR3 length is 17 residues. V lost 6 bases, J lost 4 bases, and 8 bases stayed unmatched. The CDR3: CASSPRTSGRFTGELFF. CDR3 coding DNA: TGTGCCAGCAGCCCACGGACTAGCGGGAGATTCACCGGGGAGCTGTTTTTT.

This clonotype was detected a few times. The chain links TRBV10-2 to TRBJ2-1; the match to TRBD2 covers 7 bases. Trimming cost V 0 bases and J 5 bases; bases outside gene matches: 1. CDR1 and CDR2 (germline): WSHSY, SAAADI. The CDR3 has 14 amino acids. CDR3 coding DNA: TGCGCCAGCAGTGAGTCGGGACTAAACAATGAGCAGTTCTTC. This sequence encodes CASSESGLNNEQFF.

The chain carries TRBV13 and TRBJ2-5; weak D call: TRBD2 (6 bases). CDR1 and CDR2 (germline): PRHDT, FYEKMQ (reference sequence). The CDR3 runs 13 residues. V lost 3 bases to trimming and J lost 5 bases, with 10 bases between them. The CDR3 reads CASSFRGYETQYF. Written as DNA, the CDR3 is TGTGCCAGCAGCTTTCGGGGGTACGAGACCCAGTACTTC.

This clonotype appeared a single time. The V and J genes are TRBV28 and TRBJ2-6; no definite D call. CDR1 is MDHEN, CDR2 SYDVKM, per germline. Trimming left V 2 bases short and J 0 bases short, with 8 bases between. This CDR3 is built from 16 residues. The CDR3 coding sequence is TGTGCCAGCAGTTTAATTAGGCCCTCTGGGGCCAACGTCCTGACTTTC. Amino acid sequence: CASSLIRPSGANVLTF. The full variable domain, with the rest looked up from reference TRBV28 and TRBJ2-6, is DVKVTQSSRYLVKRTGEKVFLECVQDMDHENMFWYRQDPGLGLRLIYFSYDVKMKEKGDIPEGYSVSREKKERFSLILESASTNQTSMYLCASSLIRPSGANVLTFGAGSRLTVL.

This clonotype has a count of ten or more. The gene calls are TRBV28 and TRBJ2-5, with D possibly TRBD1 on 6 matching bases. Germline CDR1 and CDR2: MDHEN and SYDVKM. The V end lost 6 bases, the J end lost 1 base, and 15 bases lay between the germline ends. The CDR3 totals 15 residues. The CDR3, as DNA: TGTGCCAGCAGACTACAGGACAGTCCCCAAGAGACCCAGTACTTC. Protein sequence: CASRLQDSPQETQYF.

This clonotype was picked up a small number of times. This chain joins TRBV6-1 and TRBJ1-3; 8 positions agree with TRBD1. The germline CDR1 and CDR2 sequences are MNHNS and SASEGT. Germline trimming cut 11 bases from V and 0 bases from J; bases unmatched to any gene: 6. This CDR3 contains 14 residues. CDR3 loop: CACRDRNSGNTIYF. The DNA of the CDR3 is TGTGCCTGCCGGGACAGGAACTCTGGAAACACCATATATTTT.

The chain joins TRBV7-9 to TRBJ2-1; 7 positions agree with TRBD1. V shed 5 bases and J 2 bases; nucleotides not matched to a gene: 12. Per the germline V gene, CDR1 is SEHNR and CDR2 is FQNEAQ (reference sequence). The CDR3 runs 17 residues. In DNA form, the CDR3 reads TGTGCCAGCAGCAAAGGGGTGGCAGGGGGAACCTACAATGAGCAGTTCTTC. It yields the protein CASSKGVAGGTYNEQFF.

This clonotype was observed many times. This chain links TRBV7-8 with TRBJ1-2, with TRBD1 as a possible D gene (5 bases). Trimming shortened V by 3 bases and J by 10 bases, and 18 bases separated the two germline ends. Germline CDR1 is SGHVS and CDR2 is FQNEAQ. The CDR3 consists of 14 residues. The CDR3 DNA sequence: TGTGCCAGCAGCTTCGGGGCTCCGCCAACGTTCTACACCTTC. It is translated as CASSFGAPPTFYTF.